Each of the 30 T cell receptor beta chains below was sequenced from the same sample in a study of OX40 agonist ivuxolimab in advanced cancers. Measured with immunoSEQ multiplex PCR; TCRdb has only the in-frame clones, and not every one. The sample lists about 24,000 clones, less than 90% occurring once. The sequences come from CD4+ or CD8+ T cells sorted from blood, collected in a trial of the OX40 agonist ivuxolimab. The source is an adult with an advanced solid tumor such as melanoma, head and neck, liver or kidney cancer.

The chain has TRBV10-2 and TRBJ2-5, with 7 bases fitting TRBD2. The J call is in doubt because the DNA end fits TRBJ2-7 better. CDR1 WSHSY and CDR2 SAAADI come from the germline V gene. This CDR3 spans 13 amino acids. The CDR3 loop is CASAGTNSYEQYF. The CDR3 DNA is TGCGCCAGTGCTGGGACTAACTCCTACGAGCAGTACTTC.

This chain joins TRBV4-2 and TRBJ1-1; TRBD1 might be the D (5 bases). V was trimmed by 0 bases and J by 6 bases, leaving 20 bases between them. There are 17 residues in the CDR3. The V gene's germline CDR1 is LGHNA and CDR2 YNFKEQ. The CDR3 sequence: CASSQEGMRGPGPEAFF. CDR3 bases: TGTGCCAGCAGCCAAGAAGGAATGAGGGGCCCCGGACCTGAAGCTTTCTTT.

This clone has only a few counts. The genes are TRBV10-2 and TRBJ2-7; D is tentatively TRBD1 or TRBD2 (5 bases each). CDR1 and CDR2 from the germline V gene are WSHSY and SAAADI. Deletions cut 4 bases from V and 6 bases from J, with 13 bases between. The CDR3 totals 13 residues. CDR3 bases: TGCGCCAGCAGTGCGCAAGAGGGACGCGAGCAGTACTTC. This sequence encodes CASSAQEGREQYF.

This clone was seen more than once but under ten times. V is TRBV13 and J is TRBJ2-7; maybe TRBD2 (5 bases). Trimming took off 2 bases at V and 0 bases at J, with 11 bases between the two ends. The germline V gene has CDR1 PRHDT and CDR2 FYEKMQ (reference sequence). The CDR3 covers 15 residues. As DNA, the CDR3 is TGTGCCAGCAGCTTAACGGGGATCAACTCCTACGAGCAGTACTTC. Its translation is CASSLTGINSYEQYF.

The V and J genes are TRBV5-1 and TRBJ1-2; D ambiguous. The CDR3 is 13 amino acids. Looked up from germline, CDR1 is SGHRS and CDR2 is YFSETQ. Trimming shortened V by 3 bases and J by 7 bases, and 13 bases separated the two germline ends. Here the CDR3 reads CASSSEGGIGYTF. The CDR3 coding sequence is TGCGCCAGCAGCTCTGAGGGAGGGATTGGCTACACCTTC.

The V gene is TRBV29-1, the J gene TRBJ2-1, with 8 bases identical to TRBD2. The germline V gene encodes CDR1 SQVTM and CDR2 ANQGSEA. Trimming at V came to 5 bases and at J to 8 bases, leaving 14 bases not matched to a gene. CDR3 size: 15 residues. The CDR3 DNA sequence: TGCAGCGTTCTATACGGGACTAGGAATGGCGATGAGCAGTTCTTC. It specifies CSVLYGTRNGDEQFF.

A note on this clone: The junction differs from germline at one of its ends, possibly a read error. This chain uses TRBV5-1 with TRBJ2-1; 7 nucleotides match TRBD2. The CDR3 spans 13 residues. The germline gives CDR1 SGHRS, CDR2 YFSETQ. CDR3 protein: CASSLVSSGNQFF. The DNA for the CDR3 is TGTGCCAGCAGCTTGGTGTCTAGCGGAAACCAGTTCTTC. The whole variable domain, filled in from reference TRBV5-1 and TRBJ2-1, reads KAGVTQTPRYLIKTRGQQVTLSCSPISGHRSVSWYQQTPGQGLQFLFEYFSETQRNKGNFPGRFSGRQFSNSRSEMNVSTLELGDSALYLCASSLVSSGNQFFGPGTRLTVL.

The chain carries TRBV6-6 and TRBJ2-7, with 8 nucleotides matching TRBD2. CDR1 and CDR2 (germline): MNHNY, SVGAGI (reference sequence). This CDR3 region has 15 residues. Unmatched junction bases numbered 8, after V lost 6 bases and J lost 1 base. The chain's CDR3 is CASRITAGGSYEQYF. In DNA form, the CDR3 reads TGTGCCAGCAGAATAACTGCGGGGGGTTCCTACGAGCAGTACTTC.

In this sample, this clone turned up once. The CDR3 loop is CASSLGVGEQFF. CDR3 in DNA: TGTGCCAGCAGCTTAGGAGTTGGTGAGCAGTTCTTC. The chain joins TRBV7-8 to TRBJ2-1, with no clear D. Trimming left V 1 base short and J 9 bases short, with 7 bases between. This CDR3 is 12 amino acids long. CDR1 is SGHVS, CDR2 FQNEAQ, per germline.

The J gene is TRBJ2-1, the V gene TRBV6-6; maybe TRBD1 (5 bases). V was cut by 7 bases and J by 7 bases, with 20 bases left in between. Germline V gene lookup returns CDR1 MNHNY and CDR2 SVGAGI (reference sequence). The CDR3 has 15 amino acids. CDR3 residues: CASNRQKTIGNEQFF. In nucleotides, the CDR3 is TGTGCCAGCAACAGACAGAAAACAATTGGGAATGAGCAGTTCTTC.

The CDR3 nucleotides are TGTGCCAGCAGCTTCCCGGGGGCAGATACGCAGTATTTT. Protein: CASSFPGADTQYF. The chain carries TRBV11-1 and TRBJ2-3; weak D call: TRBD2 (6 bases). The germline gives CDR1 SGHAT, CDR2 FQDESV (reference sequence). The ends were cut back, 3 bases at V and 4 bases at J, with 8 bases in the middle. This CDR3 has 13 amino acids.

The chain employs TRBV9 and TRBJ1-1; D is uncertain. In germline, CDR1 is SGDLS, CDR2 YYNGEE. V was shortened by 2 bases and J by 2 bases, with 7 bases between the two germline ends. The CDR3 is 13 amino acids. In nucleotides, the CDR3 is TGTGCCAGCAGCGTCGGGGATAACACTGAAGCTTTCTTT. Amino acid sequence: CASSVGDNTEAFF.

V gene TRBV27 combines with J gene TRBJ2-1; 12 bases agree with TRBD2. The CDR3 loop spans 16 amino acids. Per the germline V gene, CDR1 is MNHEY and CDR2 is SMNVEV (reference sequence). V was clipped by 4 bases and J by 2 bases; unmatched bases: 3. DNA of the CDR3: TGTGCCAGCAGTTCAACTAGCGGGAGGACCTACAATGAGCAGTTCTTC. Encoded protein: CASSSTSGRTYNEQFF.

This clone appeared a single time. This chain uses TRBV5-4 with TRBJ2-2; 8 nucleotides align to TRBD1. The CDR3 covers 18 residues. The junction had 13 bases not matched to a gene; V was cut back by 0 bases and J by 6 bases. Germline-derived CDR1 and CDR2 are SGHNT and YYREEE (reference sequence). The CDR3 loop reads CASSLGLRQGKRAGELFF. The CDR3 region has the DNA TGTGCCAGCAGCTTGGGACTTCGACAGGGGAAGCGCGCCGGGGAGCTGTTTTTT.

This clone was picked up one time. V is TRBV15 and J is TRBJ1-2; no clear D gene. The V end was cut by 0 bases, the J end by 3 bases, with 8 bases between. CDR1 is LNHNV and CDR2 is YYDKDF in the germline V gene (reference sequence). This CDR3 is built from 14 residues. CDR3 coding DNA: TGTGCCACCAGCAGAGATCTTGCGGACTATGGCTACACCTTC. Translated, it gives CATSRDLADYGYTF.

The rearrangement joins TRBV18 to TRBJ1-2; maybe TRBD1 (5 bases). The CDR3 loop spans 14 amino acids. The V end was cut by 3 bases, the J end by 6 bases, with 14 bases between. The V gene's germline CDR1 is KGHSH and CDR2 LQKENI. CDR3 amino acids: CASSPQTRGDGYTF. For the CDR3, the DNA is TGTGCCAGCTCACCTCAGACGAGAGGGGATGGCTACACCTTC.

This clone was seen a handful of times. The V call is TRBV5-1, the J call TRBJ1-3, with D possibly matching TRBD1 (6 bases). The CDR3 is 14 amino acids. V lost 5 bases and J 0 bases, leaving 9 bases between the germline ends. Germline-derived CDR1 and CDR2 are SGHRS and YFSETQ. The CDR3 is CASRRGNSGNTIYF. The CDR3, as DNA: TGCGCCAGCAGGAGGGGGAACTCTGGAAACACCATATATTTT.

The chain joins TRBV5-1 to TRBJ1-1; a possible D gene is TRBD1 (6 bases). The germline V gene has CDR1 SGHRS and CDR2 YFSETQ. V dropped 2 bases and J dropped 8 bases, with 16 bases sitting between them. The CDR3 spans 14 residues. Here the CDR3 reads CASSFTGLRGEAFF. The CDR3 DNA reads as TGCGCCAGCAGCTTCACAGGGCTTCGGGGAGAAGCTTTCTTT.

The chain links TRBV4-1 to TRBJ2-5, with 11 bases identical to TRBD2. The CDR3 spans 16 residues. The J segment lost 0 bases and the V segment lost 6 bases, leaving 6 bases of the junction unmatched. Germline assignment: CDR1 MGHRA and CDR2 YSYEKL. For the CDR3, the DNA is TGCGCCAGCAGTAAGACTAGCGGGACGTACCAAGAGACCCAGTACTTC. Translating gives CASSKTSGTYQETQYF.

The chain combines TRBV5-1 with TRBJ1-4, with D unclear. The V and J ends lost 1 base and 5 bases respectively, with 15 bases between them. The CDR3 contains 16 residues. Germline assignment: CDR1 SGHRS and CDR2 YFSETQ. The CDR3 sequence is CASSLSGIGNNEKLFF. In nucleotides, the CDR3 is TGCGCCAGCAGCTTGTCGGGGATAGGGAACAATGAAAAACTGTTTTTT.

This clone showed up just a few times. The CDR3 here is CASMGGASYEQYF. The CDR3 region has the DNA TGTGCCAGCATGGGGGGGGCATCCTACGAGCAGTACTTC. The chain carries TRBV27 and TRBJ2-7; TRBD2 might be the D (7 bases). Trimming cost V 7 bases and J 1 base, with 11 bases left between them. The CDR3 spans 13 residues. Germline V gives CDR1 MNHEY, CDR2 SMNVEV (reference sequence).

This clone was seen a single time. The V call is TRBV19, the J call TRBJ2-6; TRBD2 is a possible D gene (6 bases). Germline CDR1 is LNHDA and CDR2 is SQIVND (reference sequence). V was cut by 11 bases and J by 0 bases, with 11 bases left in between. The CDR3 is made up of 14 amino acids. CDR3 sequence reads: CAARRGSGANVLTF. The CDR3 bases are TGTGCCGCCCGGCGGGGCTCTGGGGCCAACGTCCTGACTTTC.

The chain links TRBV11-1 to TRBJ1-1; 8 positions match TRBD1. CDR1 SGHAT and CDR2 FQDESV come from the germline V gene (reference sequence). Trimming at V came to 6 bases and at J to 6 bases, leaving 9 bases not matched to a gene. The CDR3 is 14 amino acids. The CDR3 here is CASRLSLQGAEAFF. DNA of the CDR3: TGTGCCAGCAGATTGTCACTACAGGGGGCTGAAGCTTTCTTT.

This chain links TRBV4-1 with TRBJ1-2; D is perhaps TRBD1 (6 bases). Trimming took off 0 bases at V and 9 bases at J, with 17 bases between the two ends. CDR3 length: 15 residues. Looked up from germline, CDR1 is MGHRA and CDR2 is YSYEKL. CDR3 bases: TGCGCCAGCAGCCAAGAGCTACGGACAGATGTAAGCTACACCTTC. Residues: CASSQELRTDVSYTF.

This clone was found a few times. The V call is TRBV29-1, the J call TRBJ2-5, with D perhaps TRBD2 (5 bases). V was clipped by 3 bases and J by 5 bases, with 13 bases between them. The CDR3 is 13 residues long. Germline values: CDR1 SQVTM, CDR2 ANQGSEA. In DNA, the CDR3 is TGCAGCGTTGACCCGCCGGGAAGGGAGACCCAGTACTTC. Its translation is CSVDPPGRETQYF.

The CDR3 protein is CSGPGGRGYTF. The CDR3 DNA reads as TGCAGTGGTCCGGGGGGTAGGGGCTACACCTTC. The V call is TRBV20-1, the J call TRBJ1-2, with a tentative D call TRBD1 (5 bases). Trimming took 7 bases from V and 8 from J, leaving 14 bases between them. Germline CDR1 and CDR2: DFQATT and SNEGSKA (reference sequence). The CDR3 extends over 11 amino acids.

The CDR3 loop is CASSYNPAFGEQFF. In DNA, the CDR3 is TGTGCCAGCAGTTACAATCCTGCCTTTGGTGAGCAGTTCTTC. The chain is built from TRBV6-5 and TRBJ2-1, with unresolved D. Germline V lookup: CDR1 MNHEY, CDR2 SVGAGI. This CDR3 is 14 amino acids long. Trimming removed 2 bases from V and 9 bases from J, with 14 bases in between.

This chain links TRBV30 with TRBJ1-4; TRBD1 matches at 7 bases. The CDR3 sequence is 13 residues long. CDR1 is GTSNPN, CDR2 SVGIG, per germline (reference sequence). The CDR3: CASEGDSLEKLFF. The CDR3 DNA is TGTGCATCCGAGGGGGACAGCTTAGAAAAACTGTTTTTT.

This chain uses TRBV19 with TRBJ1-3; the D is unclear. V gave up 3 bases and J gave up 0 bases, with 3 bases separating them. Germline V gene lookup returns CDR1 LNHDA and CDR2 SQIVND (reference sequence). The CDR3 is 13 residues long. CDR3 in DNA: TGTGCCAGTAGTATTTCCTCTGGAAACACCATATATTTT. It codes for CASSISSGNTIYF.

This chain uses TRBV5-4 with TRBJ2-1; TRBD1 aligns across 9 bases. CDR1 SGHNT and CDR2 YYREEE come from the germline V gene (reference sequence). This CDR3 region has 15 residues. V was pared by 1 base and J by 4 bases, with 3 bases of the junction left unmatched. The CDR3 DNA follows: TGTGCCAGCAGCTTGCGACAGGGGGGTTACAATGAGCAGTTCTTC. It encodes CASSLRQGGYNEQFF. Variable domain in full (rest from reference TRBV5-4 and TRBJ2-1): ETGVTQSPTHLIKTRGQQVTLRCSSQSGHNTVSWYQQALGQGPQFIFQYYREEENGRGNFPPRFSGLQFPNYSSELNVNALELDDSALYLCASSLRQGGYNEQFFGPGTRLTVL.